A single TCR beta chain is shown here with its context. Its antigen is as yet unknown. This specimen belongs to a study of T cell repertoires in cytomegalovirus infection. Study information: Indications came from public TCR beta signatures; they pointed to CMV infection and to a matching HLA type. Study-level results: The cumulative frequency of public TCR beta families distinguished individuals who carried CMV together with the relevant HLA. Dominating the ex vivo response were TCR beta clonotypes that were CMV-specific and HLA-C-restricted.

The germline V gene encodes CDR1 MDHEN and CDR2 SYDVKM. CDR3 length: 15 amino acids. V lost 6 bases, J lost 0 bases, and 8 bases stayed unmatched. TCRdb redid the calling of the reads with MiXCR, one entry per CDR3 protein. The data contain 100,000 to 150,000 distinct CDR3 sequences, roughly a quarter of them seen just once; the ten biggest clones take up 34%. This sequence was found in a human donor in good health (CMV status not recorded). Some clones in this sample may be carry-over from other donors' samples. The specimen sequenced was PBMCs, sequenced either directly or after in vitro stimulation (not recorded which). This chain links TRBV28 with TRBJ2-7, with 7 bases identical to TRBD2. The CDR3 region is CASRLSGASSYEQYF. CDR3 in DNA: TGTGCCAGCAGACTCAGCGGGGCGAGCTCCTACGAGCAGTACTTC.